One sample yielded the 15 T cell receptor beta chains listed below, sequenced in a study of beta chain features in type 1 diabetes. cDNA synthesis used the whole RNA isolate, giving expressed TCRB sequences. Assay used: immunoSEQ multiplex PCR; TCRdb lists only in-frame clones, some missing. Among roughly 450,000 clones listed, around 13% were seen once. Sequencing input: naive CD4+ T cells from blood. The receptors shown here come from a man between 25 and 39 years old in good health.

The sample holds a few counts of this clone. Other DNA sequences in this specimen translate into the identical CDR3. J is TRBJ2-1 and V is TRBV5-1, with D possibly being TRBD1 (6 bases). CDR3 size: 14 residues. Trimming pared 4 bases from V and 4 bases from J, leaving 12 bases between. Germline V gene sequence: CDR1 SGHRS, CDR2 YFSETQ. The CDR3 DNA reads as TGCGCCAGCAGCCTCCCCGGACAGTACAATGAGCAGTTCTTC. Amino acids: CASSLPGQYNEQFF.

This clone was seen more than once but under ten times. CDR3 nucleotides: TGTGCCAGCAGCTTAGGGTCCATACTCGAGCAGTACTTC. It is translated as CASSLGSILEQYF. V and J are TRBV11-2 and TRBJ2-7; no clear D. Per the germline V gene, CDR1 is SGHAT and CDR2 is FQNNGV. Trimming stripped 1 base from V and 6 bases from J, with 10 bases between. CDR3 length equals 13 residues.

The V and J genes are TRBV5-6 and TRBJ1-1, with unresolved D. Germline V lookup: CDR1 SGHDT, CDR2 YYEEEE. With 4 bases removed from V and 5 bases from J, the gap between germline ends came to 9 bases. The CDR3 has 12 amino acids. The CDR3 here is CASSPFGTEAFF. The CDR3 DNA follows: TGTGCCAGCAGCCCCTTCGGGACTGAAGCTTTCTTT. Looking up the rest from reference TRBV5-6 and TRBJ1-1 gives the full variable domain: DAGVTQSPTHLIKTRGQQVTLRCSPKSGHDTVSWYQQALGQGPQFIFQYYEEEERQRGNFPDRFSGHQFPNYSSELNVNALLLGDSALYLCASSPFGTEAFFGQGTRLTVV.

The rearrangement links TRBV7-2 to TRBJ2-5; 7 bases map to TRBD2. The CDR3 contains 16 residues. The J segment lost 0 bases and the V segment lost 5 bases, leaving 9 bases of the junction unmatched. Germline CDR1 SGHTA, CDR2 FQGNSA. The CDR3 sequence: CASSHGRGTNQETQYF. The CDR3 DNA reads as TGTGCCAGCAGCCACGGTCGGGGGACTAACCAAGAGACCCAGTACTTC. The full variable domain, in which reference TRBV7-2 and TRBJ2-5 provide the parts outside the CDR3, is GAGVSQSPSNKVTEKGKDVELRCDPISGHTALYWYRQSLGQGLEFLIYFQGNSAPDKSGLPSDRFSAERTGGSVSTLTIQRTQQEDSAVYLCASSHGRGTNQETQYFGPGTRLLVL.

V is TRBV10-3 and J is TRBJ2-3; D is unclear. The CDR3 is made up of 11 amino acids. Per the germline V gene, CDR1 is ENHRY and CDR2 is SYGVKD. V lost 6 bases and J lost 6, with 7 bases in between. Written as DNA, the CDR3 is TGTGCCATCAGCCCAGCGGATACGCAGTATTTT. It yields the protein CAISPADTQYF.

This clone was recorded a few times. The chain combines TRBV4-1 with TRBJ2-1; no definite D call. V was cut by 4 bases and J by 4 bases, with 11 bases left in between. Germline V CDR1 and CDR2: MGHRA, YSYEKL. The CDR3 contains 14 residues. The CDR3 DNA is TGCGCCAGCAGCCCTTCTGACCGGTACAATGAGCAGTTCTTC. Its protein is CASSPSDRYNEQFF.

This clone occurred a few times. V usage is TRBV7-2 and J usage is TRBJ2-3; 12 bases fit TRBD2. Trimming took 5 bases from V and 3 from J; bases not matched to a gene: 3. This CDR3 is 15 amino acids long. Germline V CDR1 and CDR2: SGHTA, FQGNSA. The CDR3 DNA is TGTGCCAGCAGCCTCACTAGCGGGAGGACAGATACGCAGTATTTT. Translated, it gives CASSLTSGRTDTQYF.

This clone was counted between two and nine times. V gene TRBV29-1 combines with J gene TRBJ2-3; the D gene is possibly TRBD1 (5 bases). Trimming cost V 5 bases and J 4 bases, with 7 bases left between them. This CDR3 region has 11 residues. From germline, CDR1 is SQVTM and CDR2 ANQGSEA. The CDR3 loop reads CSVWGADTQYF. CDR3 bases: TGCAGCGTTTGGGGCGCAGATACGCAGTATTTT.

CDR3 sequence: CASSLGSRGEQYF. The CDR3, as DNA: TGTGCCAGCAGCTTAGGCTCCAGGGGCGAGCAGTACTTC. The chain links TRBV7-2 to TRBJ2-7, with D tentatively TRBD1 (6 bases). Germline CDR1 and CDR2: SGHTA and FQGNSA. The CDR3 runs 13 residues. Trimming removed 1 base from V and 6 bases from J, with 10 bases in between.

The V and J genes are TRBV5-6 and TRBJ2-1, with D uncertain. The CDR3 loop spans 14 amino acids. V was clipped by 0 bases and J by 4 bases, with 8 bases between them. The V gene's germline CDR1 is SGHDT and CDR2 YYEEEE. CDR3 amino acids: CASSLGLLYNEQFF. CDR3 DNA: TGTGCCAGCAGCTTGGGACTTTTGTACAATGAGCAGTTCTTC. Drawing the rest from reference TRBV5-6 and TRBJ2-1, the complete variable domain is DAGVTQSPTHLIKTRGQQVTLRCSPKSGHDTVSWYQQALGQGPQFIFQYYEEEERQRGNFPDRFSGHQFPNYSSELNVNALLLGDSALYLCASSLGLLYNEQFFGPGTRLTVL.

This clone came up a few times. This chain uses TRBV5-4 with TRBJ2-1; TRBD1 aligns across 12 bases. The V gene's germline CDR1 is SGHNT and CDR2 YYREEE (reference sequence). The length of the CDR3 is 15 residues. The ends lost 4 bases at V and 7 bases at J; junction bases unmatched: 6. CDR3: CASSLGQGARNEQFF. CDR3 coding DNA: TGTGCCAGCAGCCTGGGACAGGGGGCGCGGAATGAGCAGTTCTTC.

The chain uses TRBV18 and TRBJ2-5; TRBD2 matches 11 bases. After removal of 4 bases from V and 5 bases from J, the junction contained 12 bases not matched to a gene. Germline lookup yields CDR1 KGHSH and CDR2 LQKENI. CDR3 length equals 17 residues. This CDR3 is CASSQYTSGGPLETQYF. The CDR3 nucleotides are TGTGCCAGCTCACAATATACTAGCGGGGGCCCCCTGGAGACCCAGTACTTC.

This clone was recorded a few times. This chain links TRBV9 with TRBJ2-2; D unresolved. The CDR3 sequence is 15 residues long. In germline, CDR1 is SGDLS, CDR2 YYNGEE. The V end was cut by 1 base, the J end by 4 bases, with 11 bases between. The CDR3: CASSVSGRPTGELFF. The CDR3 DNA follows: TGTGCCAGCAGCGTATCTGGCAGGCCCACCGGGGAGCTGTTTTTT.

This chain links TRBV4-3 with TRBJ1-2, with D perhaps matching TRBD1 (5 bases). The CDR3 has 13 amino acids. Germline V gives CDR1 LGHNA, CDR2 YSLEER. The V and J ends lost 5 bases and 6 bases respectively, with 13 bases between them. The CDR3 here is CASSNRGLDGYTF. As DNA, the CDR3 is TGCGCCAGCAGCAACCGGGGACTGGATGGCTACACCTTC.

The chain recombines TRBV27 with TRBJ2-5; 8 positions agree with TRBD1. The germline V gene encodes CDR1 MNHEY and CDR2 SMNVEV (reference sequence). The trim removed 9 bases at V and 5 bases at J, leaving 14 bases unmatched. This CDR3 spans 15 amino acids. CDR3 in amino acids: CASRPPGQGYETQYF. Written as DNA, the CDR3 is TGTGCCAGTCGACCCCCCGGACAGGGTTATGAGACCCAGTACTTC.